These 24 T cell receptor beta chains were all obtained from the same sample, sequenced in a study of blood T cells in healthy people across ages. A second about 7 to 12 cycle PCR used barcoded and J-beta primers. From the 5' RACE reads, TCRdb called clonotypes with MiXCR, one entry per CDR3 protein. The sample contains around 2 million distinct CDR3 sequences, around 40% of which appear only once. The specimen was blood. All receptors come from a human donor in good health.

V gene TRBV29-1 combines with J gene TRBJ2-3; D tentatively reads TRBD1 or TRBD2 (5 bases each). V shed 4 bases and J shed 1 base, with 9 bases lying between them. Germline lookup yields CDR1 SQVTM and CDR2 ANQGSEA. The CDR3 consists of 13 residues. This CDR3 is CSVAGLGTDTQYF. The CDR3 DNA reads as TGCAGCGTTGCGGGGCTGGGCACAGATACGCAGTATTTT.

DNA of the CDR3: TGTGCCAGCAGCTTAACTAGCGCCCAGGTGACCCAGTACTTC. The encoded protein is CASSLTSAQVTQYF. The chain has TRBV7-9 and TRBJ2-5; 7 bases fit TRBD2. Germline assignment: CDR1 SEHNR and CDR2 FQNEAQ (reference sequence). The CDR3 length is 14 residues. V was pared by 2 bases and J by 7 bases, with 7 bases of the junction left unmatched. The full variable domain, its missing parts supplied by reference TRBV7-9 and TRBJ2-5, is DTGVSQNPRHKITKRGQNVTFRCDPISEHNRLYWYRQTLGQGPEFLTYFQNEAQLEKSRLLSDRFSAERPKGSFSTLEIQRTEQGDSAMYLCASSLTSAQVTQYFGPGTRLLVL.

The rearrangement uses TRBV10-3 and TRBJ2-6; no firm D call. Germline CDR1 reads ENHRY; CDR2 reads SYGVKD. This CDR3 contains 19 residues. V was clipped by 2 bases and J by 1 base, with 18 bases between them. The CDR3 nucleotides are TGTGCCATCAGTGAGACTCCAAGACGAATAACATCTGGGGCCAACGTCCTGACTTTC. Translation: CAISETPRRITSGANVLTF.

A remark on this clonotype: Given a much more abundant clone one base away, this may be a read error. The V call is TRBV7-9, the J call TRBJ2-7, with D possibly matching TRBD2 (6 bases). The CDR3 covers 15 residues. CDR1 is SEHNR, CDR2 FQNEAQ, per germline (reference sequence). Trimming left V 4 bases short and J 0 bases short, with 13 bases between. The CDR3 DNA follows: TGTGCCAGCAGCTCGTGGAGGGCGAACTCCTACGAGCAGTACTTC. Amino acids: CASSSWRANSYEQYF.

V is TRBV20-1 and J is TRBJ1-2, with no clear D. Germline CDR1 DFQATT, CDR2 SNEGSKA (reference sequence). The ends were cut back, 0 bases at V and 2 bases at J, with 10 bases in the middle. CDR3 size: 14 residues. CDR3 nucleotides: TGCAGTGCTAGAGATAATAGGGAAAACTATGGCTACACCTTC. As protein: CSARDNRENYGYTF.

The chain is built from TRBV29-1 and TRBJ1-2; D is perhaps TRBD1 (5 bases). V shed 5 bases and J shed 7 bases, with 17 bases lying between them. The CDR3 extends over 13 amino acids. CDR1 is SQVTM, CDR2 ANQGSEA, per germline. This chain's CDR3 is CSVTLTGSGGYTF. CDR3 bases: TGCAGCGTTACATTAACAGGATCAGGTGGCTACACCTTC.

This clonotype was observed a few times. Since a much larger clone is just one base distant, this may be a read error. The chain joins TRBV6-5 to TRBJ2-7; maybe TRBD1 (5 bases). V lost 10 bases and J 0 bases, leaving 7 bases between the germline ends. From germline, CDR1 is MNHEY and CDR2 SVGAGI. The CDR3 extends over 11 amino acids. The CDR3 DNA reads TGTGCCAACAGGACCTCCTACGAGCAGTACTTC. As protein: CANRTSYEQYF.

V is TRBV19 and J is TRBJ1-2; D gene ambiguous. Germline V gene sequence: CDR1 LNHDA, CDR2 SQIVND (reference sequence). V shed 5 bases and J shed 5 bases, with 18 bases lying between them. The CDR3 runs 15 residues. The chain's CDR3 is CASSLFRIAEYGYTF. CDR3 bases: TGTGCCAGTAGTTTATTCCGGATAGCTGAGTATGGCTACACCTTC.

For the CDR3, the DNA is TGCAGTGCTCTGACTAGCGACGCCTACAATGAGCAGTTCTTC. Translation: CSALTSDAYNEQFF. The chain uses TRBV20-1 and TRBJ2-1; 8 bases are a match to TRBD2. There are 14 residues in the CDR3. V was pared by 5 bases and J by 2 bases, with 5 bases of the junction left unmatched. Germline-derived CDR1 and CDR2 are DFQATT and SNEGSKA (reference sequence).

CDR3 residues: CTTTTAEETQYF. The CDR3 nucleotides read TGTACCACCACAACGGCCGAAGAGACCCAGTACTTC. The chain recombines TRBV3-1 with TRBJ2-5; D is uncertain. The CDR3 has 12 residues. Germline V gives CDR1 LGHDT, CDR2 YNNKEL (reference sequence).

The rearrangement links TRBV6-6 to TRBJ1-2, with D perhaps TRBD1 (5 bases). CDR1 MNHNY and CDR2 SVGAGI come from the germline V gene (reference sequence). The germline V and J ends were trimmed by 5 bases and 0 bases, with 13 bases remaining between them. CDR3 length: 15 residues. The CDR3 region is CASSDLGVANYGYTF. CDR3 in DNA: TGTGCCAGCAGTGATTTGGGGGTGGCTAACTATGGCTACACCTTC.

This clonotype was seen only a few times. V usage is TRBV27 and J usage is TRBJ1-1; 8 nucleotides match TRBD1. The V and J ends lost 5 bases and 8 bases, in that order; junction bases with no gene match: 10. There are 14 residues in the CDR3. Per the germline V gene, CDR1 is MNHEY and CDR2 is SMNVEV (reference sequence). This CDR3 reads CASSRTTGAVEAFF. CDR3 DNA: TGTGCCAGCAGTAGAACGACAGGGGCGGTCGAAGCTTTCTTT.

The CDR3 coding sequence is TGCGCCAGCAGCGTGGGCAGGCCCAACTATGGCTACACCTTC. It is translated as CASSVGRPNYGYTF. The rearrangement joins TRBV5-1 to TRBJ1-2; D gene ambiguous. V lost 4 bases and J lost 2, with 12 bases in between. The CDR3 runs 14 residues. Germline CDR1 reads SGHRS; CDR2 reads YFSETQ.

The chain carries TRBV24-1 and TRBJ1-2; no reliable D call. The V gene's germline CDR1 is KGHDR and CDR2 SFDVKD. This CDR3 is built from 15 residues. Trimming pared 6 bases from V and 6 bases from J, leaving 19 bases between. CDR3 sequence reads: CATSSRVGQSDGYTF. DNA for the CDR3: TGTGCCACCAGTTCGAGGGTAGGGCAATCGGATGGCTACACCTTC.

This clonotype has only a few counts. The chain has TRBV28 and TRBJ2-6, with unresolved D. Germline loops: CDR1 MDHEN, CDR2 SYDVKM. This CDR3 comprises 16 residues. The V and J ends lost 1 base and 0 bases respectively, with 7 bases between them. The CDR3 bases are TGTGCCAGCAGTTTATCACTCTTCTCTGGGGCCAACGTCCTGACTTTC. It translates to CASSLSLFSGANVLTF.

V is TRBV7-2 and J is TRBJ2-7, with unresolved D. The length of the CDR3 is 12 residues. CDR1 is SGHTA, CDR2 FQGNSA, per germline. The germline V and J ends were trimmed by 7 bases and 6 bases, with 13 bases remaining between them. The DNA for the CDR3 is TGTGCCAGCACCCTGGATTGGGGCGAGCAGTACTTC. Its translation: CASTLDWGEQYF.

This clonotype was seen a few times. The J gene is TRBJ1-1, the V gene TRBV6-2 or TRBV6-3; D uncertain. The CDR3 sequence is 12 residues long. V lost 5 bases and J 10 bases, leaving 14 bases between the germline ends. CDR1 is MNHEY and CDR2 is SVGEGT in the germline V gene. Here the CDR3 reads CASSRASRTAFF. CDR3 DNA sequence: TGTGCCAGCAGTCGGGCCTCGCGAACAGCTTTCTTT.

This clonotype came up a few times. V is TRBV4-1 and J is TRBJ2-3; 8 bases match TRBD1. Germline assignment: CDR1 MGHRA and CDR2 YSYEKL. This CDR3 is 17 amino acids long. The ends lost 1 base at V and 0 bases at J; junction bases unmatched: 6. The CDR3, as DNA: TGCGCCAGCAGCCAAGTTCTTCGACAGGGGAGCACAGATACGCAGTATTTT. Amino acids: CASSQVLRQGSTDTQYF.

The rearrangement links TRBV12-3 or TRBV12-4 to TRBJ2-3; 7 bases are a match to TRBD1. With 3 bases clipped from V and 3 bases from J, the junction kept 3 bases outside the gene matches. This CDR3 is 14 amino acids long. DNA for the CDR3: TGTGCCAGCAGTTTTGAACAGGGGACAGATACGCAGTATTTT. Translation gives CASSFEQGTDTQYF.

The J gene is TRBJ2-7, the V gene TRBV7-9; D gene unclear. Gene TRBJ2-5 matches the end of the DNA better, so the J call may be wrong. The CDR3 runs to 13 residues. Germline V CDR1 and CDR2: SEHNR, FQNEAQ (reference sequence). The CDR3 region has the DNA TGTGCCAGCAGCTTAGGCCGCTCAGAGACCCAGTACTTC. This sequence encodes CASSLGRSETQYF.

The chain carries TRBV7-9 and TRBJ2-3; D possibly corresponds to TRBD1 (6 bases). The CDR3 totals 16 residues. The germline V gene has CDR1 SEHNR and CDR2 FQNEAQ (reference sequence). Deletions cut 4 bases from V and 2 bases from J, with 16 bases between. The CDR3 DNA reads as TGTGCCAGCAGCTCCCGGACAGTGTGGCCCACAGATACGCAGTATTTT. This gives the protein CASSSRTVWPTDTQYF.

On this clonotype itself: At one end, the junction sequence differs from germline, possibly due to a read error. The J gene is TRBJ2-3, the V gene TRBV10-3; D is ambiguous. This CDR3 comprises 13 residues. Germline CDR1 reads ENHRY; CDR2 reads SYGVKD. The CDR3 loop is CAVSQQIPDTQYF. The CDR3 DNA reads TGTGCCGTCAGCCAGCAGATCCCAGATACGCAGTATTTT.

This clonotype appeared a few times. The gene calls are TRBV27 and TRBJ1-5, with 8 bases fitting TRBD1. The V and J ends lost 8 bases and 3 bases, in that order; junction bases with no gene match: 6. Germline CDR1 MNHEY, CDR2 SMNVEV (reference sequence). The length of the CDR3 is 14 residues. DNA for the CDR3: TGTGCCAGCCAAGGACAGGGACCCAATCAGCCCCAGCATTTT. Translation gives CASQGQGPNQPQHF.

The chain uses TRBV2 and TRBJ2-3; a possible D gene is TRBD1 (5 bases). V lost 7 bases and J 2 bases, leaving 13 bases between the germline ends. The CDR3 is 14 residues long. CDR1 SNHLY and CDR2 FYNNEI come from the germline V gene. The CDR3 spells CASKATVLTDTQYF. The CDR3 nucleotides are TGTGCCAGCAAGGCGACAGTACTCACAGATACGCAGTATTTT.